The TCR beta chain described here comes from a study of blood T cells in healthy people across ages. Overall study: Every two T cells gave about one barcoded beta molecule via template switching.

The second PCR ran roughly 7 to 11 cycles with a sample-barcoded 5' primer and J-beta primers. Paired-end reads containing CDR3 totaled no fewer than 2.5 million for each sample. Each CDR3 protein gets one entry after TCRdb re-called the 5' RACE reads with MiXCR. The sample has about 630,000 distinct CDR3 sequences, around 21% seen once. This CDR3 region has 14 residues. The J segment lost 3 bases and the V segment lost 5 bases, leaving 5 bases of the junction unmatched. Germline V gives CDR1 SGHTA, CDR2 FQGNSA. Researchers collected roughly 9.8 milliliters of peripheral blood from every single donor. Total RNA extracted from each sample amounted to at least 6 micrograms.

Sequencing was performed on blood. The sequence was collected from a man between 65 and 85 years old in good health. The chain recombines TRBV7-2 with TRBJ1-2, with TRBD1 identical over 8 bases. CDR3 protein: CASSGRGQDYGYTF. CDR3 bases: TGTGCCAGCAGCGGCCGGGGACAGGACTATGGCTACACCTTC.